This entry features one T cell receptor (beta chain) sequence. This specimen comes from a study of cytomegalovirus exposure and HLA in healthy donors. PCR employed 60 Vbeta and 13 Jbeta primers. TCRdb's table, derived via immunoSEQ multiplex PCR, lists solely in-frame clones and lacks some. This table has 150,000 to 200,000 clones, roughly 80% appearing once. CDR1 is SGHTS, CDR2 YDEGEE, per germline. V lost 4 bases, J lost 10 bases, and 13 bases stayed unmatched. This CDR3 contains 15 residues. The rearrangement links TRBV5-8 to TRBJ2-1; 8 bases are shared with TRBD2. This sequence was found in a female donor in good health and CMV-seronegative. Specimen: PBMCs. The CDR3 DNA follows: TGTGCCAGCAGCAGTAGACTAGCGACTGAGAAGGAGCAGTTCTTC. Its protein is CASSSRLATEKEQFF.